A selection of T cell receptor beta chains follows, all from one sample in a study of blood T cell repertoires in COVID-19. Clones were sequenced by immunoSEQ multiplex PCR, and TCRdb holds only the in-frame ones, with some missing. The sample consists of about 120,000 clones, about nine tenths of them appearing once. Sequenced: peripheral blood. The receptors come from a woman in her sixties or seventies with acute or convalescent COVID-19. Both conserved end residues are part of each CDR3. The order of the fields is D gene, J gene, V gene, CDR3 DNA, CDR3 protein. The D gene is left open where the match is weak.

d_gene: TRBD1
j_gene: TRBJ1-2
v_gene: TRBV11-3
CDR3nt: TGTGCCGGGGTGGGACAGGGCCCTAACTATGGCTACACCTTC
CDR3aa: CAGVGQGPNYGYTF

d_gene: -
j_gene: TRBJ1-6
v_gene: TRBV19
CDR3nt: TGTGCCAGCCGACAGCTTATGAGCTCCTATAATTCACCCCTCCACTTT
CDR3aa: CASRQLMSSYNSPLHF

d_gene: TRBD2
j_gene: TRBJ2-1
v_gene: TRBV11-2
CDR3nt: TGTGCCAGCAGCCCAAATAGCGGGGGTTCCTACAATGAGCAGTTCTTC
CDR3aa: CASSPNSGGSYNEQFF

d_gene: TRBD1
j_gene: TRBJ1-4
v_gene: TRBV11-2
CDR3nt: TGTGCCAGCAGCTTTGAGGGGACAGGGAATGAAAAACTGTTTTTT
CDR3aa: CASSFEGTGNEKLFF

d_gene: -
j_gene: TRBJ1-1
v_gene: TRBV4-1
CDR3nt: TGCGCCAGCAGCCAGGCGGCCCTATACACTGAAGCTTTCTTT
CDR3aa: CASSQAALYTEAFF

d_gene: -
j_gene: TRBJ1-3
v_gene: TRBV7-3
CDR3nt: TGTGCCAGCAGCTTTCAGGCTCCCGGCTCTGGAAACACCATATATTTT
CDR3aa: CASSFQAPGSGNTIYF

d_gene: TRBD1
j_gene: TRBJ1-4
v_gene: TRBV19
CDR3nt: TGTGCCAGTAGTTCCACGGGACAGCCTTCCCCGAAACGCTTT
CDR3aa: CASSSTGQPSPKRF

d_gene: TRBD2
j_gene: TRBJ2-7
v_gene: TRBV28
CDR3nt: TGTGCCAGCCCACCTCCTCTGTGGAGCGGGGCCTACGAGCAGTACTTC
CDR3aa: CASPPPLWSGAYEQYF

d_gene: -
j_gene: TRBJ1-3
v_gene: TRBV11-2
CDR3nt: TGTGCCAGCAGCTTAGAACAGCCGCCACGAAACACCATATATTTT
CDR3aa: CASSLEQPPRNTIYF

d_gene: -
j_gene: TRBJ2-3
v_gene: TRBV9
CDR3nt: TGTGCCAGCAGCGACCGGTGGGACTTATCCTCTGTGTATTTT
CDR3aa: CASSDRWDLSSVYF

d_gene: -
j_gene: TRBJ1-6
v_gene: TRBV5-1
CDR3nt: TGCGCCAGCAGAGGACAGAATAATTCACCCCTCCACTTT
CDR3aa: CASRGQNNSPLHF

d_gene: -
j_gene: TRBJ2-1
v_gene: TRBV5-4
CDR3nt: TGTGCCAGCAGCTTGGAGCAGGGGTTAAATGAGCAGTTCTTC
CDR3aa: CASSLEQGLNEQFF

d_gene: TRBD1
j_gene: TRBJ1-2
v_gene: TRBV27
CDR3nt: TGTGCCAGCAGTTTATCGGGGACAGGGAAAGGCTACACCTTC
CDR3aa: CASSLSGTGKGYTF

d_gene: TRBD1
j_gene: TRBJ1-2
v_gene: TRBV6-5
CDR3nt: TGTGCCACTACAGACAGGGGAAAAGGCTACACCTTC
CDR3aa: CATTDRGKGYTF

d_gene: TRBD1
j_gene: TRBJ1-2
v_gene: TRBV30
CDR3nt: TGTGCCTGGACTGAGGACAGGGGGCTATCTGGCTACACCTTC
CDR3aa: CAWTEDRGLSGYTF

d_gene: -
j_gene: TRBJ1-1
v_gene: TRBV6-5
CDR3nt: TGTGCGAGTTTCGGCAGAAGGGGTACTGAAGCTTTCTTT
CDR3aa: CASFGRRGTEAFF